The count of the clone carrying this T cell receptor beta chain is one. Antigen unknown. The junction shows a germline mismatch at one end, possibly a read error. The source of the sample is a study of blood T cells in healthy people across ages. Through a sample-barcoded 5' primer and a J-beta primer mix, a second PCR was run for about 6 to 11 cycles. TCRdb analysed the 5' RACE reads with MiXCR anew, one entry per CDR3 protein. The sample comprises about 970,000 distinct CDR3 sequences, just over 50% of which are singletons, and about 22% rests with the top ten. Study-wide points: Because donor CMV status was unknown, expanded clonotype changes were possibly confounded.

All donors came from Russia, were Caucasian and healthy, and spanned ages roughly 6 to 100. CDR3 length: 12 amino acids. Per germline, CDR1 MDHEN and CDR2 SYDVKM. V gene TRBV28 combines with J gene TRBJ2-3; TRBD2 agrees at 7 bases. The TCR sequence derives from a woman in her fifties or sixties in good health. Sequencing was carried out using blood. Written as DNA, the CDR3 is TGTGCCTGCAGTTTGCGGGGGGATACGCAGTATTTT. Encoded protein: CACSLRGDTQYF.